A selection of T cell receptor beta chains follows, all from one sample in a study of OX40 agonist ivuxolimab in advanced cancers. This table comes from immunoSEQ multiplex PCR, and its TCRdb copy is limited to in-frame clones, with some not included. The repertoire consists of 30,000 or so clones, with 75% to 90% occurring once and the leading ten covering around 33%. This specimen consisted of CD4+ or CD8+ T cells sorted from blood, obtained in a trial of the OX40 agonist ivuxolimab. Receptors were obtained from an adult with an advanced solid tumor such as melanoma, head and neck, liver or kidney cancer. CDR3s include the opening cysteine and the closing phenylalanine or tryptophan. Each record gives: clone size, J gene, D gene, V gene, CDR3 protein, CDR3 DNA. A D gene is named only where the DNA matches it firmly. Part of the rows lack a size; the others show once, few, many or a class for expanded clones.

. TRBJ2-7 . TRBV10-2 CASSPQRYEQYF TGCGCCAGCAGTCCCCAAAGGTACGAGCAGTACTTC
. TRBJ1-2 . TRBV6-1 CASNSPFSLGYTF TGTGCCAGCAACAGCCCCTTCTCTTTGGGCTACACCTTC
once TRBJ2-5 TRBD2 TRBV9 CASSVSGRPVETQYF TGTGCCAGCAGCGTTAGCGGGAGGCCGGTAGAGACCCAGTACTTC
. TRBJ2-2 . TRBV29-1 CSVVGDSMGGELFF TGCAGCGTTGTTGGAGACTCCATGGGCGGGGAGCTGTTTTTT
. TRBJ2-7 TRBD1 TRBV6-6 CASSYDGTGFEQYF TGTGCCAGCAGTTACGATGGGACAGGGTTCGAGCAGTACTTC
. TRBJ2-7 . TRBV5-1 CASSLDPGFAYEQYF TGCGCCAGCAGCTTAGACCCCGGGTTCGCCTACGAGCAGTACTTC
. TRBJ1-1 . TRBV6-5 CASSYLEGLNTEAFF TGTGCCAGCAGTTACTTAGAGGGCCTGAACACTGAAGCTTTCTTT
. TRBJ2-7 . TRBV6-5 CASSYGTGWYEQYF TGTGCCAGCAGTTACGGGACGGGCTGGTACGAGCAGTACTTC
. TRBJ1-2 . TRBV9 CASGGRGYTF TGTGCCAGCGGGGGTAGGGGCTACACCTTC
. TRBJ2-1 TRBD2 TRBV9 CASSAEPGLAGRNEQFF TGTGCCAGCAGCGCCGAACCGGGACTAGCGGGAAGGAATGAGCAGTTCTTC
once TRBJ1-1 . TRBV25-1 CASSEYGNTEAFF TGTGCCAGCAGTGAATATGGGAACACTGAAGCTTTCTTT
. TRBJ1-5 . TRBV10-3 CAISEIGGQPQHF TGTGCCATCAGTGAAATAGGGGGTCAGCCCCAGCATTTT
. TRBJ2-5 TRBD2 TRBV7-9 CASSPGVTPAGVEETQYF TGTGCCAGCAGCCCCGGGGTGACGCCGGCGGGGGTTGAAGAGACCCAGTACTTC
. TRBJ2-7 . TRBV29-1 CSVEGGRGLKYEQYF TGCAGCGTTGAAGGCGGCAGGGGTTTGAAATACGAGCAGTACTTC
once TRBJ2-1 . TRBV4-1 CASSHAGGAHSYNEQFF TGCGCCAGCAGCCACGCCGGAGGGGCCCACTCCTACAATGAGCAGTTCTTC
. TRBJ2-1 TRBD2 TRBV4-3 CASSQLRGGYNEQFF TGCGCCAGCAGCCAACTCCGGGGGGGATACAATGAGCAGTTCTTC
. TRBJ2-5 . TRBV7-9 CASSLDGDSETQYF TGTGCCAGCAGCTTAGATGGGGATTCCGAGACCCAGTACTTC
. TRBJ2-5 . TRBV7-9 CASSLDSIFGETQYF TGTGCCAGCAGCTTGGACTCCATCTTCGGGGAGACCCAGTACTTC
. TRBJ1-1 . TRBV4-1 CASSQGPAENTEAFF TGCGCCAGCAGCCAAGGTCCAGCCGAGAACACTGAAGCTTTCTTT
. TRBJ1-2 TRBD1 TRBV27 CASSSRQGKADYGYTF TGTGCCAGCAGTTCTCGACAGGGAAAGGCGGACTATGGCTACACCTTC
. TRBJ1-1 . TRBV6-6 CATRDSMNTEAFF TGTGCCACCAGAGACAGCATGAACACTGAAGCTTTCTTT
. TRBJ2-2 . TRBV18 CASSPRTLVTGELFF TGTGCCAGCTCACCGAGGACTCTCGTCACCGGGGAGCTGTTTTTT
. TRBJ2-7 TRBD2 TRBV30 CAWSPRSGSEQYF TGTGCCTGGAGTCCTCGAAGCGGGAGTGAGCAGTACTTC
. TRBJ2-2 TRBD2 TRBV11-3 CASSRTSGNTGELFF TGTGCCAGCAGTCGGACTAGCGGGAACACCGGGGAGCTGTTTTTT
. TRBJ1-1 . TRBV4-1 CASSQGVFQLNTEAFF TGCGCCAGCAGCCAAGGCGTTTTCCAGTTGAACACTGAAGCTTTCTTT